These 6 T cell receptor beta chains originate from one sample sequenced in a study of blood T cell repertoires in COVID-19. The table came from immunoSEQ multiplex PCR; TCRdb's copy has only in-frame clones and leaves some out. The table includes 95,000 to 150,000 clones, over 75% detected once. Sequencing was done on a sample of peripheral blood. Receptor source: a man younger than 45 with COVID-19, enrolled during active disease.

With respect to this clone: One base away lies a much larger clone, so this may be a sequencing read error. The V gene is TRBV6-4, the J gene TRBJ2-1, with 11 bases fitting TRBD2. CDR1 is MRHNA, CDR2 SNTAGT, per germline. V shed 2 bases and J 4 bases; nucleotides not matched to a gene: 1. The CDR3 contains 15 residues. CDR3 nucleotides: TGTGCCAGCAGTGACACTAGCGGGAGTTACAATGAGCAGTTCTTC. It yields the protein CASSDTSGSYNEQFF.

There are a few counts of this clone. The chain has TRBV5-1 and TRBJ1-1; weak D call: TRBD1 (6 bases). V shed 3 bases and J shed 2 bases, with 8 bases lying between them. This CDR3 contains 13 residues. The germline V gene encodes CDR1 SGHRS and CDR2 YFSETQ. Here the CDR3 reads CASSSDSNTEAFF. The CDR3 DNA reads TGCGCCAGCAGCTCGGACAGTAACACTGAAGCTTTCTTT.

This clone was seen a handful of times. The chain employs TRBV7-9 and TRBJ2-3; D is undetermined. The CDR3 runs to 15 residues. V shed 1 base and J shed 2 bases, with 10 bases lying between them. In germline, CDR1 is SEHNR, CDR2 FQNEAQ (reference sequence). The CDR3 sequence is CASSLVQAYTDTQYF. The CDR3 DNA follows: TGTGCCAGCAGCTTAGTTCAGGCCTACACAGATACGCAGTATTTT.

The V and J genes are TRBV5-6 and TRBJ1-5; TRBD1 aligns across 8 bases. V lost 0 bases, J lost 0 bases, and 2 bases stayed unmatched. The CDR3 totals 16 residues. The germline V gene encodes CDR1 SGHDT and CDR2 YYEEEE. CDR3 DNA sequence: TGTGCCAGCAGCTTGGGGGGACAGGTTAGCAATCAGCCCCAGCATTTT. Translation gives CASSLGGQVSNQPQHF.

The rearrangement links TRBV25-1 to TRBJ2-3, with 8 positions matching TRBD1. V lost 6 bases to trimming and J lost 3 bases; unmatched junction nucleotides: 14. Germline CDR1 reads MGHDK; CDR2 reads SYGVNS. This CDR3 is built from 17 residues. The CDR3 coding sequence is TGTGCCAGCAGCGGGACAGGAGGAGGTTGGTTTACAGATACGCAGTATTTT. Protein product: CASSGTGGGWFTDTQYF.

The CDR3 region is CASSLDGSRGKTQYF. The DNA of the CDR3 is TGTGCCAGCAGCTTAGATGGTAGCAGGGGGAAGACCCAGTACTTC. This sequence joins TRBV7-7 and TRBJ2-5; the match to TRBD1 covers 7 bases. The CDR3 has 15 amino acids. Germline CDR1 and CDR2: SSHAT and FNYEAQ (reference sequence). The V segment lost 1 base and the J segment 6 bases; nucleotides outside the gene matches: 8.